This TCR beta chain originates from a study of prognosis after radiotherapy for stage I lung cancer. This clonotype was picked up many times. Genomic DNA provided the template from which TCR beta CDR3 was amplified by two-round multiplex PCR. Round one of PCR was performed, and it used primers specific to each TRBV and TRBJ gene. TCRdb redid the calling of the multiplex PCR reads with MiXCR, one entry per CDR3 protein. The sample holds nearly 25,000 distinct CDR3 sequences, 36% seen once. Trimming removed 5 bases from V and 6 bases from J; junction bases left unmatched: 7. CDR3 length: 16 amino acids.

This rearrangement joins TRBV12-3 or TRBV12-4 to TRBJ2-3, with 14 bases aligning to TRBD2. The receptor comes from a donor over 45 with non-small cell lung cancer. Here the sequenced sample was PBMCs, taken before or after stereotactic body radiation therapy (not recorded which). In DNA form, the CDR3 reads TGTGCCAGCAGTCCCGGGACTAGCGGGAGTGTTGATACGCAGTATTTT. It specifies CASSPGTSGSVDTQYF.